This TCR beta chain comes out of a study of blood T cells in healthy people across ages. It was with a sample-barcoded 5' primer and a J-beta primer mix that a second PCR of roughly 7 to 12 cycles was run. The study obtained at least 3 million CDR3-containing paired-end reads from every sample. TCRdb redid the calling of the 5' RACE reads with MiXCR, one entry per CDR3 protein. In the table there are roughly 2 million distinct CDR3 sequences, less than 50% of which are singletons. This clonotype was seen a handful of times. Specimen: blood. The receptor was derived from a woman in her thirties or forties in good health.

The CDR3 DNA follows: TGTGCCAGCACCTACGGAGCGGGGGGGACCCTCTACGAGCAGTACTTC. It codes for CASTYGAGGTLYEQYF. The chain is built from TRBV6-2 or TRBV6-3 and TRBJ2-7; 10 nucleotides align to TRBD2. Germline V gene sequence: CDR1 MNHEY, CDR2 SVGEGT. The CDR3 spans 16 residues. J was trimmed by 3 bases and V by 7 bases; bases with no gene match: 12.